One and the same sample provided the 25 T cell receptor beta chains below, sequenced in a study of shared clonotypes between healthy human individuals. The repertoire was sequenced with immunoSEQ multiplex PCR; TCRdb's copy has only in-frame clones and lacks some. The table lists more than 2 million clones, about 95% of them singletons. Naive CD8 cells lacked CD45RO and underwent positive selection for CCR7, leaving out terminally differentiated effector memory CD45RA+ cells. Sequencing input: naive CD8+ T cells sorted from blood. The receptors were gathered from a man aged 18-30 years in good health.

This clone was found a few times. Other nucleotide sequences in the sample specify the same CDR3. The gene calls are TRBV4-3 and TRBJ2-7; TRBD2 matches at 11 bases. The CDR3 length is 14 residues. Trimming removed 4 bases from V and 3 bases from J; junction bases left unmatched: 2. Germline V gene lookup returns CDR1 LGHNA and CDR2 YSLEER. CDR3 nucleotides: TGCGCCAGCAGCCCTGGGACTAGCGGCTACGAGCAGTACTTC. Translation: CASSPGTSGYEQYF.

This clone has only one observation. The rearrangement uses TRBV7-8 and TRBJ2-3, with D maybe TRBD2 (5 bases). The CDR3 has 16 residues. The V gene's germline CDR1 is SGHVS and CDR2 FQNEAQ. The ends were cut back, 5 bases at V and 0 bases at J, with 15 bases in the middle. In nucleotides, the CDR3 is TGTGCCAGCAGCCCTAGGACTTCCCCTAGCACAGATACGCAGTATTTT. It yields the protein CASSPRTSPSTDTQYF. Variable domain in full (rest from reference TRBV7-8 and TRBJ2-3): GAGVSQSPRYKVAKRGQDVALRCDPISGHVSLFWYQQALGQGPEFLTYFQNEAQLDKSGLPSDRFFAERPEGSVSTLKIQRTQQEDSAVYLCASSPRTSPSTDTQYFGPGTRLTVL.

The chain joins TRBV4-3 to TRBJ2-1; the D gene is possibly TRBD1 (6 bases). Trimming pared 6 bases from V and 5 bases from J, leaving 17 bases between. The CDR3 contains 15 residues. The germline gives CDR1 LGHNA, CDR2 YSLEER. The CDR3 DNA sequence: TGCGCCAGCAGTAAGAGGATAGGGGGACACAATGAGCAGTTCTTC. This translates into CASSKRIGGHNEQFF.

This chain connects TRBV7-2 to TRBJ2-5; 10 bases match TRBD2. With V trimmed by 1 base and J by 2 bases, 4 bases remained unmatched. This CDR3 contains 16 residues. Germline values: CDR1 SGHTA, CDR2 FQGNSA. The DNA for the CDR3 is TGTGCCAGCAGCTTAGTTCCTAGCGGGGGACAAGAGACCCAGTACTTC. Translation: CASSLVPSGGQETQYF.

The chain joins TRBV6-5 to TRBJ2-7; D may be TRBD2 (5 bases). Germline CDR1 reads MNHEY; CDR2 reads SVGAGI. The CDR3 has 15 amino acids. V lost 6 bases to trimming and J lost 2 bases, with 17 bases between them. CDR3 in amino acids: CASRSVEGTPYEQYF. CDR3 in DNA: TGTGCCAGCAGGTCCGTCGAGGGCACACCCTACGAGCAGTACTTC.

The chain combines TRBV9 with TRBJ2-1; 9 bases match TRBD2. Germline V gene lookup returns CDR1 SGDLS and CDR2 YYNGEE. With V trimmed by 0 bases and J by 9 bases, 22 bases remained unmatched. The CDR3 has 20 amino acids. The CDR3 sequence: CASSVEGRGVLAGRESEQFF. CDR3 nucleotides: TGTGCCAGCAGCGTAGAGGGCAGGGGCGTCCTAGCGGGGAGAGAAAGTGAGCAGTTCTTC. The full variable domain, in which reference TRBV9 and TRBJ2-1 provide the parts outside the CDR3, is DSGVTQTPKHLITATGQRVTLRCSPRSGDLSVYWYQQSLDQGLQFLIQYYNGEERAKGNILERFSAQQFPDLHSELNLSSLELGDSALYFCASSVEGRGVLAGRESEQFFGPGTRLTVL.

This chain connects TRBV27 to TRBJ2-7; weak D call: TRBD2 (6 bases). Germline V gene data show CDR1 as MNHEY and CDR2 as SMNVEV (reference sequence). This CDR3 is 14 amino acids long. Trimming shortened V by 3 bases and J by 3 bases, and 12 bases separated the two germline ends. The CDR3 DNA follows: TGTGCCAGCAGTTTCGGAGGGCCCCTCTACGAGCAGTACTTC. Translation: CASSFGGPLYEQYF.

V usage is TRBV27 and J usage is TRBJ1-1; the D gene is possibly TRBD1 (5 bases). Per the germline V gene, CDR1 is MNHEY and CDR2 is SMNVEV (reference sequence). Trimming stripped 8 bases from V and 1 base from J, with 11 bases between. The CDR3 is 13 residues long. CDR3 in DNA: TGTGCCAGCGGAATGACAGAGAACACTGAAGCTTTCTTT. Translated: CASGMTENTEAFF.

V is TRBV7-2 and J is TRBJ2-3; D might be TRBD2 (6 bases). Between the trimmed V and J ends, which lost 5 bases and 1 base, there was a span of 16 bases. The length of the CDR3 is 16 residues. CDR1 is SGHTA, CDR2 FQGNSA, per germline. CDR3 protein: CASSKEPGLGTDTQYF. CDR3 DNA sequence: TGTGCCAGCAGCAAAGAGCCGGGACTGGGCACAGATACGCAGTATTTT.

The chain is built from TRBV5-6 and TRBJ2-7, with D maybe TRBD2 (6 bases). This CDR3 spans 15 amino acids. V lost 4 bases, J lost 4 bases, and 18 bases lay in between. Germline-derived CDR1 and CDR2 are SGHDT and YYEEEE. This chain's CDR3 is CASSALRREEYEQYF. In DNA form, the CDR3 reads TGTGCCAGCAGCGCGCTTAGGAGGGAAGAATACGAGCAGTACTTC.

The V and J genes are TRBV7-9 and TRBJ2-1; D perhaps matches TRBD2 (5 bases). Germline CDR1 and CDR2: SEHNR and FQNEAQ (reference sequence). V was clipped by 11 bases and J by 9 bases, with 23 bases between them. This CDR3 region has 14 residues. The CDR3 protein is CAAEVTGIPPEQFF. DNA of the CDR3: TGTGCCGCGGAGGTTACGGGAATCCCTCCTGAGCAGTTCTTC.

The chain joins TRBV4-1 to TRBJ1-2; D not certain. Trimming stripped 0 bases from V and 7 bases from J, with 12 bases between. Germline CDR1 reads MGHRA; CDR2 reads YSYEKL. CDR3 size: 14 residues. CDR3 nucleotide sequence: TGCGCCAGCAGCCAAGATCACGCAGGCGGTGGCTACACCTTC. Encoded protein: CASSQDHAGGGYTF.

The chain carries TRBV30 and TRBJ2-1, with 7 bases that match TRBD1. The length of the CDR3 is 16 residues. V lost 1 base to trimming and J lost 0 bases; unmatched junction nucleotides: 6. In germline, CDR1 is GTSNPN, CDR2 SVGIG (reference sequence). The CDR3 sequence is CAWSGYRDSSYNEQFF. CDR3 DNA: TGTGCCTGGAGTGGATACCGGGACAGCTCCTACAATGAGCAGTTCTTC.

The chain has TRBV5-3 and TRBJ2-3; TRBD2 aligns across 10 bases. TRBV5-3 is recorded as an ORF, its role being uncertain. The CDR3 is 15 amino acids. V shed 3 bases and J 1 base; nucleotides not matched to a gene: 2. The CDR3 protein is CARSSGLAGTDTQYF. The DNA for the CDR3 is TGTGCCAGAAGCTCTGGACTAGCGGGCACAGATACGCAGTATTTT.

The chain links TRBV9 to TRBJ1-2; TRBD1 might be the D (6 bases). There are 13 residues in the CDR3. V was shortened by 3 bases and J by 5 bases, with 11 bases between the two germline ends. Germline-derived CDR1 and CDR2 are SGDLS and YYNGEE. CDR3 sequence: CASSAGQSYGYTF. The CDR3 DNA reads as TGTGCCAGCAGCGCAGGACAGTCTTATGGCTACACCTTC.

As concerns this clone: Other DNA sequences in this sample translate to the same CDR3. V is TRBV6-5 and J is TRBJ2-3; no firm D call. V lost 0 bases and J 1 base, leaving 2 bases between the germline ends. The CDR3 extends over 13 amino acids. Germline V gene data show CDR1 as MNHEY and CDR2 as SVGAGI. As DNA, the CDR3 is TGTGCCAGCAGTTACTCTGGCACAGATACGCAGTATTTT. Amino acid sequence: CASSYSGTDTQYF.

V gene TRBV18 combines with J gene TRBJ2-1; 15 positions match TRBD2. Germline CDR1 and CDR2: KGHSH and LQKENI. The CDR3 extends over 17 amino acids. The junction had 11 bases not matched to a gene; V was cut back by 7 bases and J by 7 bases. CDR3 loop: CASFGLAGGPVGNEQFF. The CDR3 DNA reads TGTGCCAGCTTTGGACTAGCGGGAGGGCCGGTTGGGAATGAGCAGTTCTTC.

The V call is TRBV27, the J call TRBJ2-7; 8 bases line up with TRBD2. Per germline, CDR1 MNHEY and CDR2 SMNVEV (reference sequence). V gave up 7 bases and J gave up 3 bases; unmatched junction bases: 5. The CDR3 has 13 amino acids. In nucleotides, the CDR3 is TGTGCCAGCAACGGGGGGGTGGGCTACGAGCAGTACTTC. It encodes CASNGGVGYEQYF.

V usage is TRBV27 and J usage is TRBJ1-1; maybe TRBD1 (5 bases). Between the trimmed V and J ends, which lost 7 bases and 1 base, there was a span of 16 bases. The CDR3 covers 15 residues. The germline gives CDR1 MNHEY, CDR2 SMNVEV (reference sequence). CDR3 nucleotides: TGTGCCAGCAAACTGGGAGAGGGGCGGAACACTGAAGCTTTCTTT. Amino acid sequence: CASKLGEGRNTEAFF.

The rearrangement links TRBV5-6 to TRBJ1-2; tentative D call: TRBD1 (6 bases). The germline V and J ends were trimmed by 0 bases and 7 bases, with 13 bases remaining between them. CDR1 and CDR2 (germline): SGHDT, YYEEEE. The CDR3 has 14 amino acids. CDR3 in amino acids: CASSLEAGALGYTF. As DNA, the CDR3 is TGTGCCAGCAGCTTGGAGGCAGGGGCCCTTGGCTACACCTTC.

J is TRBJ2-7 and V is TRBV27; either TRBD1 or TRBD2 may fit D (5 bases each). CDR3 length: 15 residues. The germline V gene has CDR1 MNHEY and CDR2 SMNVEV (reference sequence). Deletions cut 2 bases from V and 0 bases from J, with 11 bases between. The CDR3: CASSLLGPLSYEQYF. Written as DNA, the CDR3 is TGTGCCAGCAGTTTACTGGGACCCCTCTCCTACGAGCAGTACTTC.

This chain connects TRBV25-1 to TRBJ2-3; the D gene is possibly TRBD1 (5 bases). Looked up from germline, CDR1 is MGHDK and CDR2 is SYGVNS. The CDR3 totals 16 residues. The ends were cut back, 0 bases at V and 4 bases at J, with 14 bases in the middle. As DNA, the CDR3 is TGTGCCAGCAGTGAATATTTAGGGGCTGGTTCAGATACGCAGTATTTT. Protein sequence: CASSEYLGAGSDTQYF.

The chain employs TRBV2 and TRBJ2-3; the D gene is possibly TRBD2 (5 bases). V gave up 9 bases and J gave up 4 bases, with 14 bases separating them. The CDR3 runs 13 residues. CDR1 is SNHLY, CDR2 FYNNEI, per germline. The CDR3 DNA reads as TGTGCCAGTCTCCTGACGGGATCAGATACGCAGTATTTT. Protein product: CASLLTGSDTQYF.

This chain joins TRBV29-1 and TRBJ1-6; D uncertain. Germline CDR1 SQVTM, CDR2 ANQGSEA. V shed 4 bases and J shed 7 bases, with 14 bases lying between them. This CDR3 has 14 amino acids. CDR3 sequence reads: CSVAPGFWNSPLHF. CDR3 in DNA: TGCAGCGTTGCCCCGGGATTCTGGAATTCACCCCTCCACTTT.

The chain is built from TRBV7-9 and TRBJ1-2; D remains unclear. V was trimmed by 5 bases and J by 4 bases, leaving 11 bases between them. The CDR3 is 13 residues long. The germline CDR1 and CDR2 sequences are SEHNR and FQNEAQ (reference sequence). The CDR3 coding sequence is TGTGCCAGCAGCCCCAGAGTAGGCTATGGCTACACCTTC. Its protein is CASSPRVGYGYTF.